This T cell receptor (beta chain) is drawn from a study of T cells in Graves' hyperthyroidism and ophthalmopathy. The table lists this clonotype with many counts. An absence of ophthalmopathy progression within 18 months meant stable Graves' hyperthyroidism. Uncontrolled infection, other autoimmune disease, pregnancy or lactation excluded patients. Fresh 10 ml peripheral blood yielded PBMCs. Amplified TCR beta CDR3 regions derived from RNA transcripts. Using the HTBI primer set, a first-round RT-PCR was run on the TCR CDR3. TCRdb ran MiXCR on the multiplex PCR reads and lists one entry per CDR3 protein. Seen here are over 450,000 distinct CDR3 sequences, roughly an eighth observed once, and the top ten hold over 15%. The sample comprised blood. This sequence was found in a woman aged 18-29 years with Graves' hyperthyroidism.

The CDR3 loop is CASSLSSSAEQYV. As DNA, the CDR3 is TGTGCCAGCAGTTTATCCTCATCCGCCGAGCAGTACGTC. This chain connects TRBV27 to TRBJ2-7; D gene unclear. Germline V gives CDR1 MNHEY, CDR2 SMNVEV (reference sequence). The V gene lost 0 bases and the J gene lost 6 bases, with 9 bases spanning the gap. The CDR3 spans 13 residues.